These T cell receptor beta chains were read from a single sample in a study of a mutant IDH1 vaccine in newly diagnosed glioma. This table comes from immunoSEQ multiplex PCR, and its TCRdb copy is limited to in-frame clones, with some not included. Of about 66,000 clones listed, about 86% are singletons. This specimen was PBMCs, taken from a glioma patient treated with radiotherapy, temozolomide or both. The receptors stem from a man between 25 and 39 years old with glioma. The CDR3 runs from the conserved cysteine through the conserved F or W. The D gene is left open where the match is weak. Only part of the rows carry a size: once, few, many, or a class if the clone is expanded.

V gene: TRBV7-8; D gene: TRBD1; J gene: TRBJ2-2; clone size: NA; CDR3 DNA: TGTGCCAGCAGCTTAGTCCATGCAGGGGGCGCTTACACCGGGGAGCTGTTTTTT; CDR3 protein: CASSLVHAGGAYTGELFF
V gene: TRBV6-5; D gene: TRBD2; J gene: TRBJ2-1; clone size: NA; CDR3 DNA: TGTGCCAGCAGTCGGGCGGGGGGGCCTGGTGAGCAGTTCTTC; CDR3 protein: CASSRAGGPGEQFF
V gene: TRBV4-2; D gene: TRBD1; J gene: TRBJ1-4; clone size: once; CDR3 DNA: TGTGCCAGCAGCCTGGACAGGCCTAATGAAAAACTGTTTTTT; CDR3 protein: CASSLDRPNEKLFF
V gene: TRBV6-5; D gene: NA; J gene: TRBJ2-3; clone size: NA; CDR3 DNA: TGTGCCAGCACCTACGGGGGGCGCACAGATACGCAGTATTTT; CDR3 protein: CASTYGGRTDTQYF
V gene: TRBV29-1; D gene: TRBD1; J gene: TRBJ2-1; clone size: NA; CDR3 DNA: TGCAGCGTTGAAGATTTCGGACAGGGGCTTTACAATGAGCAGTTCTTC; CDR3 protein: CSVEDFGQGLYNEQFF
V gene: TRBV15; D gene: NA; J gene: TRBJ2-7; clone size: NA; CDR3 DNA: TGTGCCACCAGCAGAGAGAGGTCCTACGAGCAGTACTTC; CDR3 protein: CATSRERSYEQYF
V gene: TRBV28; D gene: TRBD1; J gene: TRBJ2-7; clone size: NA; CDR3 DNA: TGTGCCAGCAGTTCGACCGGGACAGGGCGGAGCGAGCAGTACTTC; CDR3 protein: CASSSTGTGRSEQYF
V gene: TRBV18; D gene: TRBD1; J gene: TRBJ1-6; clone size: NA; CDR3 DNA: TGTGCCAGCTCACCCTTGGGACAGGGGAGCTCCTATAATTCACCCCTCCACTTT; CDR3 protein: CASSPLGQGSSYNSPLHF
V gene: TRBV30; D gene: NA; J gene: TRBJ2-4; clone size: NA; CDR3 DNA: TGTGCCTGGACGATGGACCCAACGGGGAACATTCAGTACTTC; CDR3 protein: CAWTMDPTGNIQYF
V gene: TRBV6-5; D gene: NA; J gene: TRBJ1-2; clone size: NA; CDR3 DNA: TGTGCCAGCAGTTACGATCCGTCAACGGGTTACTATGGCTACACCTTC; CDR3 protein: CASSYDPSTGYYGYTF
V gene: TRBV11-2; D gene: TRBD1; J gene: TRBJ2-7; clone size: NA; CDR3 DNA: TGTGCCAGCAGCTCTAACCCCGGCGACAGGGCCTACGAGCAGTACTTC; CDR3 protein: CASSSNPGDRAYEQYF
V gene: TRBV6-1; D gene: NA; J gene: TRBJ2-5; clone size: NA; CDR3 DNA: TGTGCCAGCAGTCAAACCAGGACAGAGACCCAGTACTTC; CDR3 protein: CASSQTRTETQYF
V gene: TRBV5-1; D gene: NA; J gene: TRBJ2-2; clone size: NA; CDR3 DNA: TGCGCCAGCAGCCCGCTGACGACGAACACCGGGGAGCTGTTTTTT; CDR3 protein: CASSPLTTNTGELFF
V gene: TRBV28; D gene: NA; J gene: TRBJ2-5; clone size: once; CDR3 DNA: TGTGCCAGTAAAGAACAGGGAAACTTTGGGGAGACCCAGTACTTC; CDR3 protein: CASKEQGNFGETQYF
V gene: TRBV28; D gene: NA; J gene: TRBJ2-5; clone size: NA; CDR3 DNA: TGTGCCAGCAGCGCCCCGTCAGGGAGTAAAGAGACCCAGTACTTC; CDR3 protein: CASSAPSGSKETQYF
V gene: TRBV7-9; D gene: NA; J gene: TRBJ2-3; clone size: NA; CDR3 DNA: TGTGCCAGCAGCTTAACGGGGCCCCGGGGAGATACGCAGTATTTT; CDR3 protein: CASSLTGPRGDTQYF
V gene: TRBV6-1; D gene: NA; J gene: TRBJ1-4; clone size: NA; CDR3 DNA: TGTGCCAGCAGTCTCCGGACAGAAGGGGGGAAACTGTTTTTT; CDR3 protein: CASSLRTEGGKLFF
V gene: TRBV18; D gene: TRBD2; J gene: TRBJ2-5; clone size: NA; CDR3 DNA: TGTGCCAGCTCACGCAGGACTAGCGGGGGAGAGACCCAGTACTTC; CDR3 protein: CASSRRTSGGETQYF
V gene: TRBV23-1; D gene: TRBD1; J gene: TRBJ2-7; clone size: NA; CDR3 DNA: TGCGCCAGCATCGCTGACACAAGACAGGGCAACCCCTACGAGCAGTACTTC; CDR3 protein: CASIADTRQGNPYEQYF
V gene: TRBV7-2; D gene: NA; J gene: TRBJ2-7; clone size: NA; CDR3 DNA: TGTGCCAGCAGCTTAGATAAGACAGCTTCCTTC; CDR3 protein: CASSLDKTASF
V gene: TRBV18; D gene: TRBD1; J gene: TRBJ1-6; clone size: NA; CDR3 DNA: TGTGCCAGCTCACAGGACAGGGTGAATTCACCCCTCCACTTT; CDR3 protein: CASSQDRVNSPLHF
V gene: TRBV5-4; D gene: NA; J gene: TRBJ1-1; clone size: few; CDR3 DNA: TGTGCCAGCAGCTTAAACGGGCAGGGCGCGAGGGGGACTGAAGCTTTCTTT; CDR3 protein: CASSLNGQGARGTEAFF
V gene: TRBV5-1; D gene: TRBD1; J gene: TRBJ2-2; clone size: NA; CDR3 DNA: TGCGCCGGACAATCTCGGGACAGATGGACCGGGGAGCTGTTTTTT; CDR3 protein: CAGQSRDRWTGELFF
V gene: TRBV7-9; D gene: TRBD1; J gene: TRBJ1-4; clone size: few; CDR3 DNA: TGTGCCAGCAGCTTAGGCACAGGGGGGGGAGAAAAACTGTTTTTT; CDR3 protein: CASSLGTGGGEKLFF
V gene: TRBV30; D gene: TRBD1; J gene: TRBJ1-4; clone size: NA; CDR3 DNA: TGTGCCTGGAGTGGTTTCGGGACAGTCCCTGCAACTAATGAAAAACTGTTTTTT; CDR3 protein: CAWSGFGTVPATNEKLFF
V gene: TRBV19; D gene: NA; J gene: TRBJ2-7; clone size: once; CDR3 DNA: TGTGCCAGTAGCGCCGGACAGTCCTACGAGCAGTACTTC; CDR3 protein: CASSAGQSYEQYF
V gene: TRBV15; D gene: TRBD2; J gene: TRBJ2-5; clone size: NA; CDR3 DNA: TGTGCCACCAGCAGAATTAGCGGGGGGGGAGAGACCCAGTACTTC; CDR3 protein: CATSRISGGGETQYF
V gene: TRBV7-9; D gene: TRBD1; J gene: TRBJ2-1; clone size: NA; CDR3 DNA: TGTGCCAGCAGCTTAGACCGGGACAGGGGTAGTGAAAACAATGAGCAGTTCTTC; CDR3 protein: CASSLDRDRGSENNEQFF
V gene: TRBV2; D gene: NA; J gene: TRBJ2-1; clone size: NA; CDR3 DNA: TGTGCCAGCAGTGACAAGGTCTACAATGAGCAGTTCTTC; CDR3 protein: CASSDKVYNEQFF
V gene: TRBV7-9; D gene: TRBD1; J gene: TRBJ2-1; clone size: NA; CDR3 DNA: TGTGCCAGCAGCTCCATCGAATATGGTGGGACAGACTACAATGAGCAGTTCTTC; CDR3 protein: CASSSIEYGGTDYNEQFF
V gene: TRBV27; D gene: TRBD1; J gene: TRBJ2-7; clone size: once; CDR3 DNA: TGTGCCAGCAGTTGGGGGACAGGGGCGACCTACGAGCAGTACTTC; CDR3 protein: CASSWGTGATYEQYF
V gene: TRBV11-1; D gene: NA; J gene: TRBJ1-3; clone size: NA; CDR3 DNA: TGTGCCAGCAGCACCAGGACAGCCTCTGGAAACACCATATATTTT; CDR3 protein: CASSTRTASGNTIYF
V gene: TRBV7-9; D gene: NA; J gene: TRBJ2-7; clone size: once; CDR3 DNA: TGTGCCAGCAGCCCCATGGCGGGGACCTACGAGCAGTACTTC; CDR3 protein: CASSPMAGTYEQYF
V gene: TRBV18; D gene: NA; J gene: TRBJ1-1; clone size: few; CDR3 DNA: TGTGCCAGCTCGCCCGTCTTGCGTACTGAAGCTTTCTTT; CDR3 protein: CASSPVLRTEAFF
V gene: TRBV6-5; D gene: NA; J gene: TRBJ1-3; clone size: NA; CDR3 DNA: TGTGCCAGCCATGATAAGGGAGCAAATGGAAACACCATATATTTT; CDR3 protein: CASHDKGANGNTIYF